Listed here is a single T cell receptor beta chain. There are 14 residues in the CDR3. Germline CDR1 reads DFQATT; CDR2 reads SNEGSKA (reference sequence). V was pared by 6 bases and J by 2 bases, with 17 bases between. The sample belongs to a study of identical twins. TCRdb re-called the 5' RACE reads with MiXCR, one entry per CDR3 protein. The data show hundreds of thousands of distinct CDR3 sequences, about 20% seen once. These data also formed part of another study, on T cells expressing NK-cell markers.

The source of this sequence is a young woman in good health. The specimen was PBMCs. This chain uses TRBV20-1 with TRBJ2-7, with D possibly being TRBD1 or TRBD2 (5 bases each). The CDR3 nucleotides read TGCAGTGCCCCTGGGGGAGTGCCCCCCTACGAGCAGTACTTC. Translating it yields CSAPGGVPPYEQYF.